This record covers a single T cell receptor beta chain. This clone was found a few times. Its cognate antigen has yet to be identified. Base qualities are not provided; no much larger clone lies one nucleotide away. The sample belongs to a study of beta chain features in type 1 diabetes (dated by TCRdb to the late 2010s). About the investigation overall: Patients and healthy donors did not differ in mean age, gender distribution, total cell number or subset yield. Naive and central memory subsets were obtained from all 30 or so donors, but regulatory and stem cell-like memory subsets were isolated from only 8 patients and roughly 8 healthy donors. The study compared TCRB repertoires of sorted circulating CD4+ T cell subsets between recently diagnosed type 1 diabetes patients and matched healthy donors. A total of 90 million to 130 million sorted cells were examined across all samples, and a strong correlation was observed between cell number per subset and RNA yield. On the study overall, not on this receptor specifically: Because small numbers of individuals were included in the HLA sub-analyses, any influence of HLA type on TCRB rearrangement was left unresolved. In all four CD4+ subsets, TCRB CDR3 length was moderately but significantly shorter in type 1 diabetes patients. The naive, central memory and regulatory TCRB repertoires appeared to resemble one another more closely among patients than among healthy donors. PCR may preferentially amplify shorter templates, but because patient and control samples were amplified and corrected together, any resulting skew would affect both groups equally. Fewer insertions and more nucleotide deletions at VDJ recombination sites were observed in patients with type 1 diabetes, implying thymic rearrangement abnormalities. Because cDNA rather than genomic DNA was sequenced, highly expressing activated cells could have been over-represented, although no difference in activation and CD3 levels was found between groups.

The High Capacity cDNA Reverse Transcription Kit was used to reverse transcribe all of the isolated RNA, meaning that expressed TCRB transcripts were what got sequenced. Deep immunoSEQ sequencing was performed on naive, central memory and regulatory T cell samples, with an average of about 3.6 million total reads per sample. After sorted cells were lysed in RLT buffer, RNA was extracted with DNase-treated RNeasy Micro or Mini kits, with the choice depending on cell number. To prevent cross-contamination, every cell subset was processed on its own, while patient and healthy donor samples were processed together. The immunoSEQ multiplex PCR was used to amplify TCRB sequences from cDNA, yielding 87-bp fragments that span the CDR3 region. Amplicons were sequenced on the Illumina HiSeq platform. In the original analysis: Synthetic template baselines were used to correct PCR bias computationally, reads within Hamming distance 2 were collapsed, and singletons that could not be merged were discarded. Reads were aligned against IMGT so that V, D and J genes, CDR3 length and insertions or deletions at six rearrangement sites could be assigned. Within each subset, clonotype counts were normalized to sorted cell number, after which true diversity and Gini coefficients were computed with the tcR R package. Repertoire sharing was quantified using the overlap coefficient calculated on TCRB nucleotide sequences. Out-of-frame TCRB sequences from naive cells were analyzed as a proxy for the pre-selection repertoire. Here the immuneACCESS table is served through TCRdb, limited to in-frame sequences with V and J called. Missing clones are a known gap in these copies; in checked studies unresolved V genes cover under half, and the rest lacks a known reason. The V and J calls and clone size are taken from that table; D and trimming were inferred from the DNA. The sample records about 270,000 clones, approximately 14% of which are singletons. The ten largest clones take up roughly 0.028% of the sample.

From each donor, a single peripheral blood sample of approximately 110 mL on average was drawn into heparinised tubes. Using a panel that included CD45RO, CCR7, CD25, CD127, CD95 and CD27, naive, central memory, regulatory and stem cell-like memory CD4+ T cells were sorted on a BD FACSAria II. Purity was above 95% for every sorted population. PBMCs were separated immediately by Lymphoprep density gradient centrifugation and were stained directly, without being cultured. So that batch effects would be minimized, each experiment stained and sorted samples in pairs, pairing one healthy donor with one patient. Taken from cysteine to phenylalanine, the CDR3 has 15 residues. CDR3 DNA is the only sequence kept; it has 45 bases, read in frame from the first base. CDR1 and CDR2 are drawn from the germline V gene: SGHAT, FQNNGV. V loses 7 bases, J loses 0 bases, and the germline ends lie 15 bases apart.

The chain couples TRBV11-2 to TRBJ1-1; the D gene remains uncertain. The receptor's source is a woman aged 40 to 50 in good health. Sequencing input: naive CD4+ T cells from blood. Interpreted using the paper, the cell subset or site label stands for: true naive CD4+ T cells. The DNA sequence is given as TGTGCCAGCACCAATAAACAGTTGATGAACACTGAAGCTTTCTTT. Its translation is CASTNKQLMNTEAFF.